The 31 T cell receptor beta chains listed next were all sequenced from one sample in a study of T cell responses to AZD1222 COVID-19 vaccine. Sequencing used immunoSEQ multiplex PCR; TCRdb keeps in-frame clones, though not all of them. The profile covers 200,000 or so clones, with approximately 93% appearing a single time and 0.9% to 1.1% taken by the ten largest. The sequencing here drew on peripheral blood, taken 28 days after the second AZD1222 dose. The receptor source for this set is an adult who received the AZD1222 COVID-19 vaccine.

The gene calls are TRBV7-2 and TRBJ1-3, with D unresolved. The CDR3 covers 16 residues. Per germline, CDR1 SGHTA and CDR2 FQGNSA. Trimming stripped 1 base from V and 2 bases from J, with 12 bases between. This CDR3 is CASSLGSGFPGNTIYF. CDR3 nucleotide sequence: TGTGCCAGCAGCTTAGGGTCTGGGTTCCCTGGAAACACCATATATTTT.

V and J are TRBV7-2 and TRBJ2-7, with no clear D. V dropped 6 bases and J dropped 2 bases, with 11 bases sitting between them. Germline V gives CDR1 SGHTA, CDR2 FQGNSA. CDR3 length: 13 residues. For the CDR3, the DNA is TGTGCCAGCAGACCACCCCCTACCTACGAGCAGTACTTC. It is translated as CASRPPPTYEQYF.

CDR3 in DNA: TGTGCCAGCGCGCCGGCGGGGGCAACTAATGAAAAACTGTTTTTT. Translating gives CASAPAGATNEKLFF. The chain combines TRBV9 with TRBJ1-4, with D possibly TRBD1 on 5 matching bases. This CDR3 has 15 residues. Germline CDR1 is SGDLS and CDR2 is YYNGEE. The germline V and J ends were trimmed by 7 bases and 0 bases, with 13 bases remaining between them.

This rearrangement joins TRBV18 to TRBJ1-3; D gene uncertain. Germline lookup yields CDR1 KGHSH and CDR2 LQKENI. The CDR3 totals 13 residues. Trimming left V 3 bases short and J 7 bases short, with 10 bases between. The CDR3 bases are TGTGCCAGCTCACCTCCCTATCTGAACACCATATATTTT. Amino acid sequence: CASSPPYLNTIYF.

The gene calls are TRBV29-1 and TRBJ2-1; 7 bases are shared with TRBD1. With 5 bases clipped from V and 7 bases from J, the junction kept 14 bases outside the gene matches. Germline CDR1 SQVTM, CDR2 ANQGSEA. The CDR3 length is 15 residues. CDR3: CSVTRDRAFPNEQFF. In DNA form, the CDR3 reads TGCAGCGTTACCAGGGACAGAGCGTTTCCTAATGAGCAGTTCTTC.

This clone turned up a few times. The rearrangement links TRBV6-5 to TRBJ1-1; D possibly corresponds to TRBD1 (6 bases). This CDR3 spans 12 amino acids. Germline CDR1 and CDR2: MNHEY and SVGAGI. Trimming took 5 bases from V and 10 from J, leaving 14 bases between them. CDR3 bases: TGTGCCAGCAGTCCCCACAGGGTGGCAGCTTTCTTT. It yields the protein CASSPHRVAAFF.

The sample holds one count of this clone. The CDR3 reads CASSLPLQGSGANVLTF. The CDR3 DNA sequence: TGTGCCAGCAGTTTACCCCTCCAGGGCTCTGGGGCCAACGTCCTGACTTTC. The V gene is TRBV28, the J gene TRBJ2-6, with a possible D match to TRBD1 (5 bases). From germline, CDR1 is MDHEN and CDR2 SYDVKM. The CDR3 spans 17 residues. Trimming took 2 bases from V and 0 from J, leaving 11 bases between them.

The J gene is TRBJ2-3, the V gene TRBV18; 9 bases map to TRBD2. After removal of 5 bases from V and 1 base from J, the junction contained 7 bases not matched to a gene. CDR1 KGHSH and CDR2 LQKENI come from the germline V gene. The CDR3 consists of 16 residues. The CDR3 loop reads CASSSMAGGGTDTQYF. Written as DNA, the CDR3 is TGTGCCAGCTCATCGATGGCGGGGGGGGGCACAGATACGCAGTATTTT. Looking up the rest from reference TRBV18 and TRBJ2-3 gives the full variable domain: NAGVMQNPRHLVRRRGQEARLRCSPMKGHSHVYWYRQLPEEGLKFMVYLQKENIIDESGMPKERFSAEFPKEGPSILRIQQVVRGDSAAYFCASSSMAGGGTDTQYFGPGTRLTVL.

CDR3 sequence reads: CASSSLQGDNSPLHF. Here the CDR3 DNA reads TGTGCCAGCAGCTCGTTACAGGGAGATAATTCACCCCTCCACTTT. The chain employs TRBV7-2 and TRBJ1-6, with a tentative D call TRBD1 (6 bases). V lost 4 bases and J lost 5, with 12 bases in between. CDR3 length: 15 residues. Germline CDR1 SGHTA, CDR2 FQGNSA. Combining the CDR3 with reference TRBV7-2 and TRBJ1-6 gives the whole variable domain GAGVSQSPSNKVTEKGKDVELRCDPISGHTALYWYRQSLGQGLEFLIYFQGNSAPDKSGLPSDRFSAERTGGSVSTLTIQRTQQEDSAVYLCASSSLQGDNSPLHFGNGTRLTVT.

The chain combines TRBV29-1 with TRBJ1-5, with D maybe TRBD1 (5 bases). The CDR3 consists of 12 residues. Germline lookup yields CDR1 SQVTM and CDR2 ANQGSEA. V was shortened by 6 bases and J by 5 bases, with 11 bases between the two germline ends. CDR3 sequence reads: CSVGTRDQPQHF. CDR3 DNA sequence: TGCAGCGTCGGGACCCGGGATCAGCCCCAGCATTTT.

The chain is built from TRBV15 and TRBJ2-5; no clear D gene. Germline assignment: CDR1 LNHNV and CDR2 YYDKDF (reference sequence). V was shortened by 0 bases and J by 1 base, with 15 bases between the two germline ends. This CDR3 region has 17 residues. The DNA of the CDR3 is TGTGCCACCAGCAGAGATGTGGGGTCGCCCCCCCAAGAGACCCAGTACTTC. Protein: CATSRDVGSPPQETQYF. Full variable domain (rest looked up from reference TRBV15 and TRBJ2-5): DAMVIQNPRYQVTQFGKPVTLSCSQTLNHNVMYWYQQKSSQAPKLLFHYYDKDFNNEADTPDNFQSRRPNTSFCFLDIRSPGLGDTAMYLCATSRDVGSPPQETQYFGPGTRLLVL.

V is TRBV19 and J is TRBJ1-5; 7 positions match TRBD1. There are 14 residues in the CDR3. J was trimmed by 6 bases and V by 3 bases; bases with no gene match: 5. Germline CDR1 and CDR2: LNHDA and SQIVND (reference sequence). CDR3 protein: CASSITGDGQPQHF. CDR3 DNA: TGTGCCAGTAGTATTACAGGGGATGGTCAGCCCCAGCATTTT.

The genes are TRBV7-8 and TRBJ1-2; D remains unclear. Germline CDR1 and CDR2: SGHVS and FQNEAQ. V was cut by 1 base and J by 6 bases, with 9 bases left in between. This CDR3 spans 13 amino acids. CDR3 nucleotides: TGTGCCAGCAGCTTAGGACACCTCAATGGCTACACCTTC. Translation gives CASSLGHLNGYTF.

CDR3: CASSLVQTNEKLFF. In nucleotides, the CDR3 is TGCGCCAGCAGCTTGGTACAAACTAATGAAAAACTGTTTTTT. The V gene is TRBV5-1, the J gene TRBJ1-4; unclear D gene. V was shortened by 0 bases and J by 1 base, with 4 bases between the two germline ends. This CDR3 spans 14 amino acids. The germline gives CDR1 SGHRS, CDR2 YFSETQ.

V gene TRBV28 combines with J gene TRBJ1-5; the D is unclear. The CDR3 contains 13 residues. Trimming pared 5 bases from V and 0 bases from J, leaving 5 bases between. Germline values: CDR1 MDHEN, CDR2 SYDVKM. In nucleotides, the CDR3 is TGTGCCAGCAGTCCTTATAGCAATCAGCCCCAGCATTTT. It codes for CASSPYSNQPQHF.

This rearrangement joins TRBV6-1 to TRBJ1-2, with D maybe TRBD1 (5 bases). V dropped 11 bases and J dropped 7 bases, with 17 bases sitting between them. The germline V gene encodes CDR1 MNHNS and CDR2 SASEGT. The CDR3 loop spans 12 amino acids. The CDR3, as DNA: TGTGCCGCCAAGGGGCGCGGGTCTGGCTACACCTTC. Protein: CAAKGRGSGYTF.

V and J are TRBV13 and TRBJ1-1; 7 nucleotides line up with TRBD1. CDR1 is PRHDT and CDR2 is FYEKMQ in the germline V gene (reference sequence). The CDR3 totals 15 residues. After removal of 4 bases from V and 1 base from J, the junction contained 6 bases not matched to a gene. The chain's CDR3 is CASSYTGTANTEAFF. Here the CDR3 DNA reads TGTGCCAGCAGCTACACCGGGACAGCGAACACTGAAGCTTTCTTT.

The genes are TRBV5-4 and TRBJ1-1, with D perhaps matching TRBD1 (5 bases). V shed 0 bases and J shed 0 bases, with 15 bases lying between them. This CDR3 has 17 amino acids. CDR1 is SGHNT, CDR2 YYREEE, per germline (reference sequence). The CDR3 DNA sequence: TGTGCCAGCAGCTTGGTTGGGGGGAGGTTAATGAACACTGAAGCTTTCTTT. Its protein is CASSLVGGRLMNTEAFF.

CDR3 in amino acids: CASSVWEAGELFF. Written as DNA, the CDR3 is TGTGCCAGCAGCGTCTGGGAGGCCGGGGAGCTGTTTTTT. The V call is TRBV9, the J call TRBJ2-2, with D maybe TRBD2 (6 bases). Trimming left V 2 bases short and J 6 bases short, with 8 bases between. Germline CDR1 is SGDLS and CDR2 is YYNGEE. The CDR3 totals 13 residues.

V usage is TRBV27 and J usage is TRBJ1-2, with D possibly matching TRBD1 (6 bases). Trimming removed 4 bases from V and 0 bases from J, with 15 bases in between. Germline CDR1 reads MNHEY; CDR2 reads SMNVEV (reference sequence). The CDR3 runs to 16 residues. As DNA, the CDR3 is TGTGCCAGCAGTTCGTCCTACAGGGTAACTAACTATGGCTACACCTTC. Translated: CASSSSYRVTNYGYTF.

The chain employs TRBV19 and TRBJ1-5; D uncertain. Between the trimmed V and J ends, which lost 6 bases and 0 bases, there was a span of 15 bases. The CDR3 consists of 16 residues. The germline V gene encodes CDR1 LNHDA and CDR2 SQIVND (reference sequence). Here the CDR3 DNA reads TGTGCCAGTAGCCCATTTGCGGCTCGTAGCAATCAGCCCCAGCATTTT. Translated, it gives CASSPFAARSNQPQHF.

This rearrangement joins TRBV3-1 (or the pseudogene TRBV3-2) to TRBJ2-3; maybe TRBD2 (5 bases). The V gene's germline CDR1 is LGHDT and CDR2 YNNKEL (reference sequence). The CDR3 consists of 15 residues. V lost 4 bases, J lost 1 base, and 12 bases lay in between. The CDR3 loop reads CASSPPGSGTDTQYF. Here the CDR3 DNA reads TGTGCCAGCAGCCCCCCGGGTAGCGGCACAGATACGCAGTATTTT.

A remark on this clone: At one end, the junction sequence differs from germline, possibly due to a read error. The chain links TRBV7-8 to TRBJ2-6; TRBD1 matches at 7 bases. This CDR3 contains 15 residues. The germline gives CDR1 SGHVS, CDR2 FQNEAQ. The CDR3 DNA follows: TGTGCCAGCACCTTAACAGGGGTCGGGGCCAACGTCCTGACTTTC. The encoded protein is CASTLTGVGANVLTF.

The V gene is TRBV5-1, the J gene TRBJ1-5, with 9 bases matching TRBD1. J lost 9 bases, V lost 2 bases, and 6 bases had no gene match. Germline V CDR1 and CDR2: SGHRS, YFSETQ. This CDR3 comprises 14 residues. The CDR3 loop is CASSFGTGNAPQHF. The CDR3, as DNA: TGCGCCAGCAGCTTCGGGACAGGGAATGCGCCCCAGCATTTT.

This clone was seen a single time. The chain joins TRBV27 to TRBJ1-4; D not resolved. V lost 5 bases to trimming and J lost 8 bases, with 9 bases between them. The germline V gene encodes CDR1 MNHEY and CDR2 SMNVEV (reference sequence). This CDR3 has 12 amino acids. The CDR3 spells CASSLSREKLFF. The CDR3 DNA reads TGTGCCAGCAGTCTCTCGAGGGAAAAACTGTTTTTT.

Only a few counts were recorded for this clone. The chain links TRBV2 to TRBJ1-6, with D tentatively TRBD1 (5 bases). V lost 6 bases to trimming and J lost 0 bases, with 9 bases between them. Germline-derived CDR1 and CDR2 are SNHLY and FYNNEI. The CDR3 consists of 15 residues. The CDR3: CASRSGSSYNSPLHF. The DNA of the CDR3 is TGTGCCAGCAGATCAGGGAGCTCCTATAATTCACCCCTCCACTTT.

The J gene is TRBJ2-6, the V gene TRBV29-1; the match to TRBD1 covers 10 bases. The CDR3 is 15 residues long. The germline V gene encodes CDR1 SQVTM and CDR2 ANQGSEA. With 6 bases clipped from V and 2 bases from J, the junction kept 4 bases outside the gene matches. For the CDR3, the DNA is TGCAGCGTGACCGGGACAGGGGCTGGGGCCAACGTCCTGACTTTC. It encodes CSVTGTGAGANVLTF.

Here the CDR3 reads CASSPYSGGNEQFF. For the CDR3, the DNA is TGTGCCAGCTCACCATATTCGGGGGGGAATGAGCAGTTCTTC. The chain is built from TRBV18 and TRBJ2-1, with 8 bases fitting TRBD2. Germline V gives CDR1 KGHSH, CDR2 LQKENI. V lost 2 bases and J lost 7; bases outside the gene matches: 4. The CDR3 is 14 amino acids.

The rearrangement links TRBV7-3 to TRBJ2-6, with 9 bases aligning to TRBD1. Germline CDR1 and CDR2: SGHTA and FQGTGA. The J segment lost 4 bases and the V segment lost 7 bases, leaving 8 bases of the junction unmatched. CDR3 length equals 16 residues. CDR3 sequence reads: CASTSQGAQGANVLTF. CDR3 nucleotide sequence: TGTGCCAGCACCTCACAGGGGGCGCAGGGGGCCAACGTCCTGACTTTC. The full variable domain, in which reference TRBV7-3 and TRBJ2-6 provide the parts outside the CDR3, is GAGVSQTPSNKVTEKGKYVELRCDPISGHTALYWYRQSLGQGPEFLIYFQGTGAADDSGLPNDRFFAVRPEGSVSTLKIQRTERGDSAVYLCASTSQGAQGANVLTFGAGSRLTVL.

The chain employs TRBV5-1 and TRBJ2-7; D is ambiguous. The CDR3 consists of 15 residues. V lost 0 bases to trimming and J lost 0 bases, with 10 bases between them. Germline values: CDR1 SGHRS, CDR2 YFSETQ. This chain's CDR3 is CASSLVGSPSYEQYF. The CDR3 DNA reads as TGCGCCAGCAGCTTGGTGGGCAGTCCCTCCTACGAGCAGTACTTC.

The genes are TRBV24-1 and TRBJ2-2; TRBD1 aligns across 11 bases. V gave up 5 bases and J gave up 1 base; unmatched junction bases: 2. The CDR3 is 16 amino acids. Germline V gene lookup returns CDR1 KGHDR and CDR2 SFDVKD. Here the CDR3 reads CATSAGQGGNTGELFF. The CDR3 bases are TGTGCCACCAGTGCGGGACAGGGGGGGAACACCGGGGAGCTGTTTTTT.